This entry lists 2 T cell receptor beta chains sequenced from one sample in a study of tissue T cells after allogeneic stem cell transplantation. Using immunoSEQ multiplex PCR, the repertoire was profiled, and TCRdb retains in-frame clones only, with some absent. The sample contains 20,000 to 25,000 clones, 72% of which appear only once. Sequencing input: spleen. These receptors originate from a female BALB/c mouse in good health. The strain's MHC: H2-d.

In the case of this clone: The gene names given are mouse names. Sequencing ends 1 residue short of the CDR3 end; the germline J gene provides the rest. The rearrangement uses TRBV19 and TRBJ2-4, with D perhaps TRBD1 (6 bases). Trimming took off 6 bases at V and 0 bases at J, with 11 bases between the two ends. This CDR3 has 14 amino acids. Germline CDR1 and CDR2: FNHDT and SITEND (reference sequence). The sequenced part of the CDR3 DNA is TGTGCCAGCACCCAAGGGGGAAGTCAAAACACCTTGTAC. Protein sequence: CASTQGGSQNTLY. The CDR3 as a whole reads CASTQGGSQNTLYF.

To note about this clone: The germline and genes are mouse ones. Read data end 1 residue before the CDR3 end; the end is taken from the germline J gene. The rearrangement uses TRBV1 and TRBJ1-3; D gene uncertain. The CDR3 is made up of 14 amino acids. V dropped 3 bases and J dropped 0 bases, with 6 bases sitting between them. Germline CDR1 is NSQYPW and CDR2 is LRSPGD (reference sequence). The CDR3 loop reads CTCSAGYSGNTLYF. The DNA read from the CDR3 is TGCACCTGCAGTGCGGGGTATTCTGGAAATACGCTCTAT. The complete variable domain, with remaining parts taken from reference TRBV1 and TRBJ1-3, reads VTLLEQNPRWRLVPRGQAVNLRCILKNSQYPWMSWYQQDLQKQLQWLFTLRSPGDKEVKSLPGADYLATRVTDTELRLQVANMSQGRTLYCTCSAGYSGNTLYFGEGSRLIVV.